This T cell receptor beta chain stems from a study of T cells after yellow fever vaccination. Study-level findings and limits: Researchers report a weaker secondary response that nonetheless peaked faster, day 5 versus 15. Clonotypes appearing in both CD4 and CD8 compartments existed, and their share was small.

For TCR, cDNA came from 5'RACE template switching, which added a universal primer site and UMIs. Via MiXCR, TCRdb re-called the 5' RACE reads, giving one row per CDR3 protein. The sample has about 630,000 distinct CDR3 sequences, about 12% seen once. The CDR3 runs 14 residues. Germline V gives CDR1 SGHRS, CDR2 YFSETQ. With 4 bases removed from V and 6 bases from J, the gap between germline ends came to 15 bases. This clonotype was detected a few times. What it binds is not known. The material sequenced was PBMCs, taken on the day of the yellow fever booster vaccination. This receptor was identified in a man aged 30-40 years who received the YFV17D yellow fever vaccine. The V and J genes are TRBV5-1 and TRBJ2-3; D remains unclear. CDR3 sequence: CASSRNKASDTQYF. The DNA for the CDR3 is TGCGCCAGCAGCAGAAACAAGGCGTCCGATACGCAGTATTTT. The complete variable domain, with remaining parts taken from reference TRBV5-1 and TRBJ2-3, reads KAGVTQTPRYLIKTRGQQVTLSCSPISGHRSVSWYQQTPGQGLQFLFEYFSETQRNKGNFPGRFSGRQFSNSRSEMNVSTLELGDSALYLCASSRNKASDTQYFGPGTRLTVL.